These 11 T cell receptor beta chains were all obtained from the same sample, sequenced in a study of monozygotic twins with inflammatory bowel disease. From its re-call of the 5' RACE reads, TCRdb lists each CDR3 protein once, without DNA. This table holds around 210,000 distinct CDR3 sequences. The sequenced material came from blood. Every receptor here comes from a human donor with ulcerative colitis or Crohn's disease, or a healthy co-twin of an affected twin (not recorded which).

CDR3 sequence: CASSHRGDNQPQHF. V usage is TRBV3-1 and J usage is TRBJ1-5; absent DNA, TCRdb's TRBD1 call cannot be checked. CDR3 length: 14 residues. Germline assignment: CDR1 LGHDT and CDR2 YNNKEL (reference sequence).

The rearrangement joins TRBV10-3 to TRBJ2-1; TCRdb picks TRBD2, but there is no DNA to check that call. Per germline, CDR1 ENHRY and CDR2 SYGVKD. This CDR3 is 13 amino acids long. The CDR3 spells CATNSGIYNEQFF.

The J gene is TRBJ1-2, the V gene TRBV30; TCRdb names TRBD1, which stays unverified in the absence of DNA. CDR1 and CDR2 (germline): GTSNPN, SVGIG (reference sequence). The CDR3 sequence is 14 residues long. This CDR3 is CAWTRAPPPGGYTF.

The genes are TRBV18 and TRBJ1-1. This CDR3 region has 13 residues. Germline V gives CDR1 KGHSH, CDR2 LQKENI. The CDR3 is CASSPNGNTEAFF.

The J gene is TRBJ1-4, the V gene TRBV28; no DNA is available, so the TRBD1 call from TCRdb remains unchecked. The CDR3 spans 16 residues. CDR1 and CDR2 (germline): MDHEN, SYDVKM. CDR3 loop: CASSLRTAPTNEKLFF.

This chain uses TRBV6-2 or TRBV6-3 with TRBJ2-7; lacking DNA, the TRBD1 call made by TCRdb goes unchecked. CDR1 and CDR2 from the germline V gene are MNHEY and SVGEGT. The CDR3 consists of 12 residues. CDR3 loop: CAIGQSSYEQYF.

The rearrangement links TRBV5-5 to TRBJ1-2. CDR3 length: 15 amino acids. Germline V gene sequence: CDR1 SGHKS, CDR2 YYEKEE (reference sequence). The CDR3: CASSLGALLHYGYTF.

CDR3 residues: CASSSTESGANVLTF. The chain carries TRBV7-2 and TRBJ2-6. This CDR3 has 15 residues. CDR1 and CDR2 (germline): SGHTA, FQGNSA.

The chain recombines TRBV20-1 with TRBJ2-7. CDR3 length equals 13 residues. Germline V lookup: CDR1 DFQATT, CDR2 SNEGSKA (reference sequence). The CDR3 protein is CSALSTSRYEQYF.

CDR3 protein: CSAREEQVFVQYF. The rearrangement uses TRBV20-1 and TRBJ2-5; the D call from TCRdb, TRBD1, cannot be confirmed without DNA. The CDR3 totals 13 residues. The germline gives CDR1 DFQATT, CDR2 SNEGSKA (reference sequence).

The chain combines TRBV30 with TRBJ1-2. Per the germline V gene, CDR1 is GTSNPN and CDR2 is SVGIG (reference sequence). The CDR3 runs 13 residues. The CDR3 spells CAWSGRAIYGYTF.